This T cell receptor beta chain was identified during a study of blood T cell repertoires in COVID-19. Study overall: From T cells, B-cell-depleted T cells, or PBMCs came the material, which was cDNA or gDNA.

The protocol was immunoSEQ multiplex PCR, while the TCRdb copy is restricted to in-frame clones and leaves out a portion. The data show about 110,000 clones, approximately 90% seen once. This CDR3 comprises 13 residues. CDR1 SGDLS and CDR2 YYNGEE come from the germline V gene. Between the trimmed V and J ends, which lost 2 bases and 3 bases, there was a span of 7 bases. This clone was observed once. V and J are TRBV9 and TRBJ2-3; D unclear. The sequence derives from a human donor in a cohort sampled during active COVID-19. Sequenced: peripheral blood. CDR3 nucleotides: TGTGCCAGCAGCGTGAGCCCAACAGATACGCAGTATTTT. Protein product: CASSVSPTDTQYF. The full variable domain, completed using reference TRBV9 and TRBJ2-3, is DSGVTQTPKHLITATGQRVTLRCSPRSGDLSVYWYQQSLDQGLQFLIQYYNGEERAKGNILERFSAQQFPDLHSELNLSSLELGDSALYFCASSVSPTDTQYFGPGTRLTVL.